The clone carrying this T cell receptor (beta chain) was recorded once. The entry originates in a study of cytotoxic CD8 clonotypes in ibrutinib-treated CLL. Profiled with immunoSEQ multiplex PCR; TCRdb holds only in-frame clones, not every one. The sample has about 68,000 clones, about 84% seen once. Trimming left V 3 bases short and J 1 base short, with 19 bases between. This CDR3 is built from 17 residues. Germline V gene sequence: CDR1 GTSNPN, CDR2 SVGIG (reference sequence). The receptor comes from a human donor with chronic lymphocytic leukemia. Sequences were derived from PBMCs, sampled at disease progression, from a patient treated with ibrutinib. The chain carries TRBV30 and TRBJ2-1; D is perhaps TRBD2 (5 bases). The CDR3 loop reads CAWSEIRGPVSYNEQFF. The CDR3 nucleotides read TGTGCCTGGAGCGAGATCCGAGGGCCGGTGTCCTACAATGAGCAGTTCTTC.